This TCR beta chain was retrieved from a study of blood T cell repertoires in COVID-19. Study in general: Samples of COVID-19 (acute and convalescent) were obtained from the United States, Italy and Spain. PBMCs, B-cell-depleted T cells, or T cells provided the cDNA or gDNA that made up the material.

This CDR3 comprises 17 residues. Trimming cost V 2 bases and J 5 bases; bases outside gene matches: 8. CDR1 is SEHNR and CDR2 is FQNEAQ in the germline V gene (reference sequence). Study processing details: Estimated nucleated cell counts came from reference gene primer amplification. Clones were read by immunoSEQ multiplex PCR, and TCRdb kept only the in-frame ones, dropping some. V, J and clone size derive from that table, while D and trimming were established from the DNA sequence. Here the sample spans tens of thousands of clones, 65% to 85% being singletons. Sample: peripheral blood. V and J are TRBV7-9 and TRBJ2-3, with 12 bases matching TRBD2. The source of this sequence is a woman aged 55-69 years with acute or convalescent COVID-19. This CDR3 is CASSLPLAGGRGDTQYF. The DNA for the CDR3 is TGTGCCAGCAGCTTACCCCTAGCGGGGGGGCGGGGAGATACGCAGTATTTT.